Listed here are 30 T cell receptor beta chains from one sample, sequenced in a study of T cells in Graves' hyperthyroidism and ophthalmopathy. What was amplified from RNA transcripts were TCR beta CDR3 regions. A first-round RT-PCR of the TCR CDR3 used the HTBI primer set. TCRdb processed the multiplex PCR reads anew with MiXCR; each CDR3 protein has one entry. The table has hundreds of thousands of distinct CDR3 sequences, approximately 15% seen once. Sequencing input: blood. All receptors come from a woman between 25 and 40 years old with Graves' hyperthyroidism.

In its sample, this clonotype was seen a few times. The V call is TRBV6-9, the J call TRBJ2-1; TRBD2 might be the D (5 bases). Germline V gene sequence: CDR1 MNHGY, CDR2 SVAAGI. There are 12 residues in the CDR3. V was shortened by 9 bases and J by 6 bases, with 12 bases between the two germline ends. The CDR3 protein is CASLTRGNEQFF. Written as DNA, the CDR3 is TGTGCCAGTTTGACACGGGGCAATGAGCAGTTCTTC.

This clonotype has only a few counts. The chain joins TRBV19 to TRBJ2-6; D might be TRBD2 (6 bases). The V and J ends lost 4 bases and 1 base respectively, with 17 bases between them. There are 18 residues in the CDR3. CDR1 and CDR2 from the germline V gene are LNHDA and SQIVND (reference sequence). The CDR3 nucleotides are TGTGCCAGTAGTAGCCTCGGGACTCACCTTTCTGGGGCCAACGTCCTGACTTTC. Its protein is CASSSLGTHLSGANVLTF.

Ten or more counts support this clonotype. The CDR3 spells CATSVGRDYGYTF. The CDR3 DNA reads as TGTGCCACCTCCGTTGGCCGGGACTATGGCTACACCTTC. This chain links TRBV19 with TRBJ1-2; no clear D gene. Looked up from germline, CDR1 is LNHDA and CDR2 is SQIVND (reference sequence). The CDR3 loop spans 13 amino acids. V was pared by 10 bases and J by 3 bases, with 15 bases between.

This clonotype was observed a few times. This chain's CDR3 is CASSFFKAGANVLTF. The CDR3 region has the DNA TGTGCCAGCAGCTTTTTCAAGGCTGGGGCCAACGTCCTGACTTTC. The chain carries TRBV7-9 and TRBJ2-6; D remains unclear. This CDR3 has 15 amino acids. Per the germline V gene, CDR1 is SEHNR and CDR2 is FQNEAQ (reference sequence). V was clipped by 3 bases and J by 2 bases, with 8 bases between them.

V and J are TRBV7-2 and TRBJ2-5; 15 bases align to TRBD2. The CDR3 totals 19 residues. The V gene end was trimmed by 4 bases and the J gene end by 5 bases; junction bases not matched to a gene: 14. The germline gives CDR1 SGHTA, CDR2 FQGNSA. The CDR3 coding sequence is TGTGCCAGCAGCTGGGGACTAGCGGGAGGCCTCTCCCGTTTGGAGACCCAGTACTTC. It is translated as CASSWGLAGGLSRLETQYF.

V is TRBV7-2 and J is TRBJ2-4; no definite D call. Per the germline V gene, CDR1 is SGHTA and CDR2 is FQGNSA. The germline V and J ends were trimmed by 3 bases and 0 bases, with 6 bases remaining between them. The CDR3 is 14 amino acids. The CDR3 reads CASSFEVAKNIQYF. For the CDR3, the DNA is TGTGCCAGCAGCTTCGAGGTAGCCAAAAACATTCAGTACTTC.

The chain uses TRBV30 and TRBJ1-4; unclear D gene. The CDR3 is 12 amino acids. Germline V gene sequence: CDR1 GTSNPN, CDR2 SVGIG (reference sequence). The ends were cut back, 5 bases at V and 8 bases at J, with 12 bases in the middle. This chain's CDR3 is CAWSRVGEKLFF. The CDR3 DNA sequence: TGTGCCTGGTCGAGGGTTGGCGAAAAACTGTTTTTT.

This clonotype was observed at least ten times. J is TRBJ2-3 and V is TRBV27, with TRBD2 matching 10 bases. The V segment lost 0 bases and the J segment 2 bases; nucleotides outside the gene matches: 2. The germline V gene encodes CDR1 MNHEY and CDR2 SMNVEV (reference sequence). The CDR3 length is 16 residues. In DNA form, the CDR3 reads TGTGCCAGCAGTTTATCCCTAGCGGGAGACACAGATACGCAGTATTTT. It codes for CASSLSLAGDTDTQYF.

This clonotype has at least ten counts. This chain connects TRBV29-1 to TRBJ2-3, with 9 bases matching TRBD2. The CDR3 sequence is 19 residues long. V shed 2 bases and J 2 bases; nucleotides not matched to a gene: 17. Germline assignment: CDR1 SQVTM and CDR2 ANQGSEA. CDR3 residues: CSVERRGRGLAKNTDTQYF. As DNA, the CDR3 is TGCAGCGTTGAACGGAGAGGACGAGGACTAGCGAAAAACACAGATACGCAGTATTTT.

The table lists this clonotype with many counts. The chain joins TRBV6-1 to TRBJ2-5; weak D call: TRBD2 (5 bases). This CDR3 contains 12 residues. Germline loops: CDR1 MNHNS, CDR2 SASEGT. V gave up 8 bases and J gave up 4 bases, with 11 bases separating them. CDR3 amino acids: CASGSSRETQYF. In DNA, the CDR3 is TGTGCCAGCGGCTCTAGCCGAGAGACCCAGTACTTC.

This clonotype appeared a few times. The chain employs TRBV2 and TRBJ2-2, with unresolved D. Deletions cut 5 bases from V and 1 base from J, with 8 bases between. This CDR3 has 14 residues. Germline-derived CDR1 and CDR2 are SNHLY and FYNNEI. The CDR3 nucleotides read TGTGCCAGCAGTCCTTCGTGGAACACCGGGGAGCTGTTTTTT. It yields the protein CASSPSWNTGELFF. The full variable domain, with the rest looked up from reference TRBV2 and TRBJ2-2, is EPEVTQTPSHQVTQMGQEVILRCVPISNHLYFYWYRQILGQKVEFLVSFYNNEISEKSEIFDDQFSVERPDGSNFTLKIRSTKLEDSAMYFCASSPSWNTGELFFGEGSRLTVL.

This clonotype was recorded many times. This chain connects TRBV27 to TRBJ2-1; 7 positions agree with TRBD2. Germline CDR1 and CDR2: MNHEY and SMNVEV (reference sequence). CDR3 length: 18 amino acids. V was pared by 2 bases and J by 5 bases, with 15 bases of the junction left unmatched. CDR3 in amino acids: CASSLEGPLISGNNEQFF. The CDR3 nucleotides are TGTGCCAGCAGTTTAGAGGGCCCGTTGATAAGCGGGAACAATGAGCAGTTCTTC.

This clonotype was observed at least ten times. The CDR3 loop reads CASSSTGALNTEAFF. The CDR3 bases are TGTGCCAGCAGCTCCACAGGGGCCCTGAACACTGAAGCTTTCTTT. The rearrangement joins TRBV7-2 to TRBJ1-1; 7 bases agree with TRBD1. Germline CDR1 and CDR2: SGHTA and FQGNSA. The CDR3 runs 15 residues. After removal of 4 bases from V and 0 bases from J, the junction contained 5 bases not matched to a gene.

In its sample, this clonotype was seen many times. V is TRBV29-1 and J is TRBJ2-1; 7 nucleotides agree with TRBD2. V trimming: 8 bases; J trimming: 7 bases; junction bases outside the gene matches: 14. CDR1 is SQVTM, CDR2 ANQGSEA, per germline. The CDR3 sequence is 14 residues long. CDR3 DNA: TGCAGCCTCCGGGAGCGCGGGAGAGGAAATGAGCAGTTCTTC. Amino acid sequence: CSLRERGRGNEQFF.

DNA of the CDR3: TGTGCCAGTAGTGGGGGACGGAGGAGGGCCTCGGCCTACGAGCAGTACTTC. It specifies CASSGGRRRASAYEQYF. This chain joins TRBV19 and TRBJ2-7; a weak D match, TRBD2 (6 bases). The germline CDR1 and CDR2 sequences are LNHDA and SQIVND (reference sequence). Trimming removed 5 bases from V and 2 bases from J, with 22 bases in between. The CDR3 sequence is 17 residues long. Full variable domain (outside the CDR3, taken from reference TRBV19 and TRBJ2-7): DGGITQSPKYLFRKEGQNVTLSCEQNLNHDAMYWYRQDPGQGLRLIYYSQIVNDFQKGDIAEGYSVSREKKESFPLTVTSAQKNPTAFYLCASSGGRRRASAYEQYFGPGTRLTVT.

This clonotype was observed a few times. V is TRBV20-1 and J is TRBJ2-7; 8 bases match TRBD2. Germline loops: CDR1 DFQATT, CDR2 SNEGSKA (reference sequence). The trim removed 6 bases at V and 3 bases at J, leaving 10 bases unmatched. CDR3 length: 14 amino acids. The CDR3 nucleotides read TGCAGTGCCCGGCGGGCGGGAGGACGCTACGAGCAGTACTTC. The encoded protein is CSARRAGGRYEQYF.

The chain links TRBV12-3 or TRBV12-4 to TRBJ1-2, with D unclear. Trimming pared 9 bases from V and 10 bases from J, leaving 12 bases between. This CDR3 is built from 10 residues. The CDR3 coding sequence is TGTGCCAGTCATGGCGGGGACTACACCTTC. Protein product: CASHGGDYTF.

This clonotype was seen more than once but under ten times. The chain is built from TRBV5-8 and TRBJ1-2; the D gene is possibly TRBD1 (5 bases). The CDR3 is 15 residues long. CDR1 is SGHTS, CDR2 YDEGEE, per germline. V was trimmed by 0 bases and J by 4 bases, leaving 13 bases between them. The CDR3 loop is CASSLGFGTSYGYTF. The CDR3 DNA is TGTGCCAGCAGCTTGGGATTTGGGACTAGCTATGGCTACACCTTC.

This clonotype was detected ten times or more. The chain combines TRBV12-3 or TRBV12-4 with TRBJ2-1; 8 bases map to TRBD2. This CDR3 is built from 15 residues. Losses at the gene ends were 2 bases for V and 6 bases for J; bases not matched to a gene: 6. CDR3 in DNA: TGTGCCAGCAGTTTAAGCGGGACTAGATCCAATGAGCAGTTCTTC. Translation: CASSLSGTRSNEQFF.

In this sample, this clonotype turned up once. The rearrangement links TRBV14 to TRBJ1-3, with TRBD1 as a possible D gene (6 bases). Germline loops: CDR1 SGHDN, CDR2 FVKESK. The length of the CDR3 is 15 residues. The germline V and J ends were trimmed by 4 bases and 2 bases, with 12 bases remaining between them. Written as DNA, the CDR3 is TGTGCCAGCAGCCTACAGGGAGCAACTGGAAACACCATATATTTT. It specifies CASSLQGATGNTIYF.

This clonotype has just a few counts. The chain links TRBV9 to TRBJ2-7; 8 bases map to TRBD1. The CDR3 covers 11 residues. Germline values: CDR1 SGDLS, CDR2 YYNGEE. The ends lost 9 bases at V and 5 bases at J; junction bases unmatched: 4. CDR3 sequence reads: CATGQGHEQYF. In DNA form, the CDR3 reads TGTGCCACCGGACAGGGTCACGAGCAGTACTTC.

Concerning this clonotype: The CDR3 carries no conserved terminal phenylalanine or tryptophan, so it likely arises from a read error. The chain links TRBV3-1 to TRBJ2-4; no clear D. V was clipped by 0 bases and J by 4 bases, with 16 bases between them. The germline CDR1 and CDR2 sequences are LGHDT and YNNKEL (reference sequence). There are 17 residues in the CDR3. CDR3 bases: TGTGCCAGCAGCCAAGAAAACGGGCCTTATCCTAAAAACATTCAGTACCTC. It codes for CASSQENGPYPKNIQYL.

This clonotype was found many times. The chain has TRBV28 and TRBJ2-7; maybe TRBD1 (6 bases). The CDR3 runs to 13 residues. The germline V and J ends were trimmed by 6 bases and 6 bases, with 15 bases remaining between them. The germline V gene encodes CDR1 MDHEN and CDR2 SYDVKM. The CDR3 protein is CASRDQGWGEQYF. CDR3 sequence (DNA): TGTGCCAGCAGGGATCAGGGGTGGGGCGAGCAGTACTTC.

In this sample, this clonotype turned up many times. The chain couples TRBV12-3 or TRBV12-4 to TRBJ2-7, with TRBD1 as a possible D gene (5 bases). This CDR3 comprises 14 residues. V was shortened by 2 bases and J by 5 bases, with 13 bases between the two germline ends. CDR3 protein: CASSLSVRVHEQYF. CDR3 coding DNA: TGTGCCAGCAGTTTATCGGTCAGGGTGCACGAGCAGTACTTC.

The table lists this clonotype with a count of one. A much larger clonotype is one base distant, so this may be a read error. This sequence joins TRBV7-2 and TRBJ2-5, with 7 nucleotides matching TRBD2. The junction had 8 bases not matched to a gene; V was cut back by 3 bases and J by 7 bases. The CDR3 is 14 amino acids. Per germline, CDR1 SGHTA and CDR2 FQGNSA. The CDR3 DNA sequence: TGTGCCAGCAGCTTGTGGGGGGGGGGGGGGACCCAGTACTTC. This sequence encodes CASSLWGGGGTQYF. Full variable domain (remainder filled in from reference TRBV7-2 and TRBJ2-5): GAGVSQSPSNKVTEKGKDVELRCDPISGHTALYWYRQSLGQGLEFLIYFQGNSAPDKSGLPSDRFSAERTGGSVSTLTIQRTQQEDSAVYLCASSLWGGGGTQYFGPGTRLLVL.

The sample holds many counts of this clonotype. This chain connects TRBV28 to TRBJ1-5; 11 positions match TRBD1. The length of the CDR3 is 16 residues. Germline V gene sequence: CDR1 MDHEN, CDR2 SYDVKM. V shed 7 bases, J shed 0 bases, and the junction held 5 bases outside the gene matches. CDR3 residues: CASTRTGGYSNQPQHF. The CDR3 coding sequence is TGTGCCAGCACCCGGACAGGGGGCTATAGCAATCAGCCCCAGCATTTT.

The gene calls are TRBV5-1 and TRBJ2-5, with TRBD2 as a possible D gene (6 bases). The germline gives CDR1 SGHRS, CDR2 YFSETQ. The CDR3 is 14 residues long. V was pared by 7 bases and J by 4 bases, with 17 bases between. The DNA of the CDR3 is TGCGCCAGCCGCAGGGAGGAGAGGGCAGAGACCCAGTACTTC. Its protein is CASRREERAETQYF.

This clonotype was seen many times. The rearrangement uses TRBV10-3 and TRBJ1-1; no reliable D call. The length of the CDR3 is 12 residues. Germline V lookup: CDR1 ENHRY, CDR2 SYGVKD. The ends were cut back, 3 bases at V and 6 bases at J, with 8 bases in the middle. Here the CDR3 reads CAISDVEPEAFF. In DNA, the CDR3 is TGTGCCATCAGTGATGTGGAACCTGAAGCTTTCTTT.

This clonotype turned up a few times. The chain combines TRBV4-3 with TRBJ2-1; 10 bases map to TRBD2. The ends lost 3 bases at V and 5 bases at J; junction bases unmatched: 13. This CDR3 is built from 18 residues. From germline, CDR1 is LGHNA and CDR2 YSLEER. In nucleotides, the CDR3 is TGCGCCAGCAGCCACGGGCTGGCTAGCGGGAGAAGGGACAATGAGCAGTTCTTC. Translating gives CASSHGLASGRRDNEQFF.

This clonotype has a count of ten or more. The CDR3 coding sequence is TGTGCCAGCAGCTTAACAGGGGCCTACGAGCAGTACTTC. This encodes CASSLTGAYEQYF. The rearrangement joins TRBV7-9 to TRBJ2-7; 7 nucleotides match TRBD1. Germline V lookup: CDR1 SEHNR, CDR2 FQNEAQ (reference sequence). This CDR3 is 13 amino acids long. Unmatched junction bases numbered 0, after V lost 2 bases and J lost 2 bases. Supplemented by reference TRBV7-9 and TRBJ2-7, the full variable domain reads DTGVSQNPRHKITKRGQNVTFRCDPISEHNRLYWYRQTLGQGPEFLTYFQNEAQLEKSRLLSDRFSAERPKGSFSTLEIQRTEQGDSAMYLCASSLTGAYEQYFGPGTRLTVT.